The rows below give T cell receptor beta chains drawn from one sample of a study of immune heterogeneity within non-small cell lung tumors. MiXCR, applied by TCRdb to the multiplex PCR reads, yields one record per CDR3 protein. The repertoire holds approximately 6,000 distinct CDR3 sequences, with 20% to 25% as singletons. The material sequenced was lung tumor tissue. The source is a man in his sixties with non-small cell lung cancer. Each CDR3 is given with its conserved first and last residue. Fields, in order: CDR3 DNA, CDR3 protein, V gene, clone size, J gene, D gene. A D gene is named only where the DNA matches it firmly. Where a row states a size, it is once, few, many or the class of an expanded clone; other rows omit it.

TGCACCAGCAGCTTGGGAGCGGCTCAAGAGACCCAGTACTTC | CTSSLGAAQETQYF | TRBV5-1 | . | TRBJ2-5 | .
TGTGCCAGCCGATCCCGGGCCACCGGGGAGCTGTTTTTT | CASRSRATGELFF | TRBV12-3/TRBV12-4 | medium-sized | TRBJ2-2 | .
TGTGCCAGCACCCCCAAGGGAAAGAACACCGAAGCTTTCTTT | CASTPKGKNTEAFF | TRBV11-2 | . | TRBJ1-1 | .
TGTGCCAGCAGTTTGGACTCCTCTTTGGGGGCCAACGTCCTGACTTTC | CASSLDSSLGANVLTF | TRBV28 | medium-sized | TRBJ2-6 | .
TGCAGTGCCAGCCGGGGCTATCCGCGCACAGATACGCAGTATTTT | CSASRGYPRTDTQYF | TRBV20-1 | many | TRBJ2-3 | .
TGTGCCAGTAGTATAAACTTAGGGTTGTCTGGGGCCAACGTCCTGACTTTC | CASSINLGLSGANVLTF | TRBV19 | many | TRBJ2-6 | .
TGCAGTGCTTTACTAGCGGGAGCTCACGAGCAGTACTTC | CSALLAGAHEQYF | TRBV20-1 | medium-sized | TRBJ2-7 | TRBD2
TGCGCCAGCAGCTACGACAGAGAAAAACTGTTTTTT | CASSYDREKLFF | TRBV5-1 | medium-sized | TRBJ1-4 | .
TGTGCCAGCAGTGAAATTGCGGGAGACGACGAGCAGTACTTC | CASSEIAGDDEQYF | TRBV2 | . | TRBJ2-7 | TRBD2
TGTGCCAGCACGAGCGGCAGAAGATTAGACAATGAGCAGTTCTTC | CASTSGRRLDNEQFF | TRBV9 | many | TRBJ2-1 | .
TGTGCCAGTAGTACAACAGGGGTTATTGGCAATCAGCCCCAGCATTTT | CASSTTGVIGNQPQHF | TRBV19 | medium-sized | TRBJ1-5 | TRBD1
TGTGCCAGCAGTGAGTATAAAGCCCGCGTCTATGGCTACACCTTC | CASSEYKARVYGYTF | TRBV2 | medium-sized | TRBJ1-2 | .
TGTGCCAGCAGCTTACGGGTCAACCCCGGGGAGCTGTTTTTT | CASSLRVNPGELFF | TRBV11-1 | many | TRBJ2-2 | .
TGCAGTGCTAGTGAACAGGGGTCGTACAATGAGCAGTTCTTC | CSASEQGSYNEQFF | TRBV20-1 | many | TRBJ2-1 | TRBD1
TGTGCCAGCAGCAACCGACAGGGGACGGGCAATGAGCAGTTCTTC | CASSNRQGTGNEQFF | TRBV11-1 | medium-sized | TRBJ2-1 | TRBD1
TGTGCCAGTAGTATGAGGGCGGGACCCTACAATGAGCAGTTCTTC | CASSMRAGPYNEQFF | TRBV19 | medium-sized | TRBJ2-1 | .
TGCCCCAGCAGCGGGGGGGGGGAACGGACACCCCTCAACTTT | CPSSGGGERTPLNF | TRBV5-1 | . | TRBJ1-6 | .
TGTGTCAGCAGCTTGGGGTTTCCGGTCTCTGGAAACACCATATATTTT | CVSSLGFPVSGNTIYF | TRBV5-5 | . | TRBJ1-3 | .
TGTGCCAGCAGCTTAGATCAAGGGGGCATTAACACCGGGGAGCTGTTTTTT | CASSLDQGGINTGELFF | TRBV7-8 | medium-sized | TRBJ2-2 | TRBD1
TGTGCCAGCAGTTACCCAGAATCCACCTACGAGCAGTACTTC | CASSYPESTYEQYF | TRBV6-1 | medium-sized | TRBJ2-7 | .
TGCGCCAGCACCTCAATTGTAGGCAGCGAGCAGTTCTTC | CASTSIVGSEQFF | TRBV4-1 | medium-sized | TRBJ2-1 | .
TGTGCCAGCAGTTTACCTAGCGGGAGAGGGGGTAGCACCGGGGAGCTGTTTTTT | CASSLPSGRGGSTGELFF | TRBV28 | many | TRBJ2-2 | TRBD2
TGTGCCAGCTCAAGGACAGGGTTTGGAGAGACCCAGTACTTC | CASSRTGFGETQYF | TRBV18 | many | TRBJ2-5 | TRBD1
TGTGCCAGTAGTCCAGGTTGGACAGGGGTGACTGAAGCTTTCTTT | CASSPGWTGVTEAFF | TRBV19 | medium-sized | TRBJ1-1 | TRBD1